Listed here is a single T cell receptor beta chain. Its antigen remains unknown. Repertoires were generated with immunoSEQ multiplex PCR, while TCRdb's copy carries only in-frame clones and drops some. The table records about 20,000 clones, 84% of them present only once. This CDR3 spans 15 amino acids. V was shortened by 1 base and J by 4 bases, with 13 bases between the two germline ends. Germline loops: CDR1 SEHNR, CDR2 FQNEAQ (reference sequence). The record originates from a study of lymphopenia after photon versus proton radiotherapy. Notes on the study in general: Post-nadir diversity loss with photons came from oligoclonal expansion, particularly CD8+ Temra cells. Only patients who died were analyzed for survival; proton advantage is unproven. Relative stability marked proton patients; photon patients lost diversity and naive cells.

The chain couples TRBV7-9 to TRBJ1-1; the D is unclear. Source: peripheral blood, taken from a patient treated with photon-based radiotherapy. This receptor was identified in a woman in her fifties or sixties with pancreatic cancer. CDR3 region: CASSLEGGKTTEAFF. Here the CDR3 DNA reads TGTGCCAGCAGCTTAGAAGGAGGGAAAACCACTGAAGCTTTCTTT.